Below are 18 T cell receptor beta chains sequenced from a single sample in a study of shared clonotypes between healthy human individuals. Here immunoSEQ multiplex PCR was the method, and the copy in TCRdb shows in-frame clones only, minus some. In the table there are roughly 1,000,000 clones, 70% to 80% of which are singletons. Sequencing was done on a sample of memory CD4+ T cells from PBMCs. Subset meaning: CD45RA-negative fraction. The receptors stem from a young man in good health. Some clones in this sample may be carry-over from other donors' samples.

This clone was observed at least ten times. The chain joins TRBV30 to TRBJ2-1, with TRBD2 matching over 11 bases. Trimming at V came to 1 base and at J to 8 bases, leaving 7 bases not matched to a gene. Germline lookup yields CDR1 GTSNPN and CDR2 SVGIG (reference sequence). The CDR3 is 15 amino acids. The CDR3 DNA sequence: TGTGCCTGGAGTGATCCTAGCGGGGGGCGTGATGAGCAGTTCTTC. Protein product: CAWSDPSGGRDEQFF.

The gene calls are TRBV28 and TRBJ2-5; 8 bases align to TRBD1. The DNA end lines up better with TRBJ2-7; the J call may be wrong. This CDR3 is built from 15 residues. Germline CDR1 and CDR2: MDHEN and SYDVKM. CDR3 protein: CASIPGQGQAYEQYF. CDR3 nucleotides: TGTGCCAGCATCCCCGGACAGGGCCAAGCCTACGAGCAGTACTTC.

Remarks on this clone: Distinct nucleotide sequences in the sample also encode this CDR3. The chain couples TRBV14 to TRBJ1-3; D unresolved. The germline V gene has CDR1 SGHDN and CDR2 FVKESK. There are 15 residues in the CDR3. The V end lost 2 bases, the J end lost 0 bases, and 8 bases lay between the germline ends. In DNA, the CDR3 is TGTGCCAGCAGCCAAAGTGCTACCTCTGGAAACACCATATATTTT. This codes for CASSQSATSGNTIYF.

The V and J genes are TRBV6-5 and TRBJ1-2; 7 bases are shared with TRBD1. The J segment lost 2 bases and the V segment lost 2 bases, leaving 5 bases of the junction unmatched. This CDR3 is 15 amino acids long. CDR1 MNHEY and CDR2 SVGAGI come from the germline V gene. Here the CDR3 DNA reads TGTGCCAGCAGTTACCAGGGGGGTTGGAACTATGGCTACACCTTC. It specifies CASSYQGGWNYGYTF.

The rearrangement uses TRBV11-2 and TRBJ1-2; D not resolved. Trimming pared 5 bases from V and 3 bases from J, leaving 10 bases between. The length of the CDR3 is 13 residues. Germline lookup yields CDR1 SGHAT and CDR2 FQNNGV. CDR3 nucleotide sequence: TGTGCCAGCAGCCGAGCGACTGACTATGGCTACACCTTC. Its translation is CASSRATDYGYTF.

The chain combines TRBV28 with TRBJ1-6, with D possibly matching TRBD1 (6 bases). V lost 6 bases, J lost 2 bases, and 14 bases lay in between. Germline-derived CDR1 and CDR2 are MDHEN and SYDVKM. CDR3 length equals 16 residues. The CDR3: CASRGGTGTYNSPLHF. As DNA, the CDR3 is TGTGCCAGCAGGGGGGGTACAGGGACCTATAATTCACCCCTCCACTTT. The full variable domain, completed using reference TRBV28 and TRBJ1-6, is DVKVTQSSRYLVKRTGEKVFLECVQDMDHENMFWYRQDPGLGLRLIYFSYDVKMKEKGDIPEGYSVSREKKERFSLILESASTNQTSMYLCASRGGTGTYNSPLHFGNGTRLTVT.

The chain couples TRBV19 to TRBJ1-2; D might be TRBD1 (6 bases). Germline values: CDR1 LNHDA, CDR2 SQIVND (reference sequence). Trimming took off 4 bases at V and 3 bases at J, with 12 bases between the two ends. This CDR3 comprises 14 residues. The CDR3 protein is CASSTSGAYYGYTF. The CDR3 region has the DNA TGTGCCAGTAGTACCTCGGGGGCGTACTATGGCTACACCTTC.

This clone was picked up a small number of times. The chain links TRBV30 to TRBJ1-4, with 10 bases lining up with TRBD1. V lost 1 base, J lost 6 bases, and 2 bases stayed unmatched. CDR3 size: 14 residues. CDR1 and CDR2 from the germline V gene are GTSNPN and SVGIG (reference sequence). The CDR3 nucleotides are TGTGCCTGGAGTGCGGGGACAGGGGATGAAAAACTGTTTTTT. Amino acid sequence: CAWSAGTGDEKLFF.

There are a few counts of this clone. Within the sample, other DNA sequences also encode this same CDR3. V is TRBV28 and J is TRBJ1-2; D call uncertain. Trimming stripped 4 bases from V and 1 base from J, with 1 base between. The CDR3 spans 11 residues. Germline lookup yields CDR1 MDHEN and CDR2 SYDVKM. DNA for the CDR3: TGTGCCAGCAGTTATAACTATGGCTACACCTTC. The encoded protein is CASSYNYGYTF.

This rearrangement joins TRBV7-3 to TRBJ2-1; no clear D. The V end was cut by 5 bases, the J end by 5 bases, with 10 bases between. There are 13 residues in the CDR3. In germline, CDR1 is SGHTA, CDR2 FQGTGA. CDR3 coding DNA: TGTGCCAGCAGCCCTGGCGCCCACAATGAGCAGTTCTTC. Its protein product is CASSPGAHNEQFF.

The V call is TRBV18, the J call TRBJ2-7, with 13 bases lining up with TRBD2. Trimming at V came to 3 bases and at J to 2 bases, leaving 7 bases not matched to a gene. CDR1 KGHSH and CDR2 LQKENI come from the germline V gene. The CDR3 runs 17 residues. The CDR3 sequence: CASSPWTSGGTPYEQYF. CDR3 sequence (DNA): TGTGCCAGCTCACCCTGGACTAGCGGGGGTACCCCCTACGAGCAGTACTTC.

The chain carries TRBV28 and TRBJ2-2; D gene uncertain. Germline-derived CDR1 and CDR2 are MDHEN and SYDVKM. This CDR3 comprises 15 residues. V was trimmed by 2 bases and J by 5 bases, leaving 12 bases between them. CDR3 amino acids: CASSLHRVGTGELFF. The CDR3 nucleotides read TGTGCCAGCAGTTTACACCGGGTGGGGACCGGGGAGCTGTTTTTT. The full variable domain, in which reference TRBV28 and TRBJ2-2 provide the parts outside the CDR3, is DVKVTQSSRYLVKRTGEKVFLECVQDMDHENMFWYRQDPGLGLRLIYFSYDVKMKEKGDIPEGYSVSREKKERFSLILESASTNQTSMYLCASSLHRVGTGELFFGEGSRLTVL.

This clone has at least ten counts. The rearrangement links TRBV19 to TRBJ2-1; TRBD2 matches at 11 bases. With V trimmed by 11 bases and J by 6 bases, 9 bases remained unmatched. The germline V gene has CDR1 LNHDA and CDR2 SQIVND (reference sequence). The CDR3 runs to 14 residues. Here the CDR3 DNA reads TGTGCCTCCATGACTAGCGGGATATCCAATGAGCAGTTCTTC. Its protein is CASMTSGISNEQFF.

The chain combines TRBV27 with TRBJ1-1; D not certain. This CDR3 comprises 14 residues. V shed 2 bases and J shed 4 bases, with 11 bases lying between them. Per germline, CDR1 MNHEY and CDR2 SMNVEV (reference sequence). CDR3 DNA sequence: TGTGCCAGCAGTTTAAATCGACACTCCACTGAAGCTTTCTTT. It codes for CASSLNRHSTEAFF.

The V gene is TRBV5-6, the J gene TRBJ1-2, with 9 bases identical to TRBD1. The V segment lost 2 bases and the J segment 8 bases; nucleotides outside the gene matches: 16. Germline V gives CDR1 SGHDT, CDR2 YYEEEE. CDR3 length: 17 residues. The CDR3 spells CASSFLIPNRGHGGYTF. For the CDR3, the DNA is TGTGCCAGCAGCTTCTTAATCCCGAACAGGGGGCACGGGGGCTACACCTTC.

The V and J genes are TRBV2 and TRBJ1-2; 7 bases are a match to TRBD1. CDR1 SNHLY and CDR2 FYNNEI come from the germline V gene. The CDR3 contains 13 residues. Trimming took 1 base from V and 8 from J; bases not matched to a gene: 4. The CDR3 region is CASSEVPQGGYTF. CDR3 coding DNA: TGTGCCAGCAGTGAAGTCCCACAGGGGGGCTACACCTTC.

The chain links TRBV4-1 to TRBJ2-2, with 9 nucleotides matching TRBD1. Per the germline V gene, CDR1 is MGHRA and CDR2 is YSYEKL. V was pared by 2 bases and J by 6 bases, with 10 bases of the junction left unmatched. CDR3 length: 17 amino acids. The CDR3 sequence is CASSQSFGTGRPGELFF. CDR3 sequence (DNA): TGCGCCAGCAGCCAAAGTTTCGGGACAGGGCGACCCGGGGAGCTGTTTTTT.

This clone was observed a handful of times. The chain carries TRBV28 and TRBJ1-5; 7 bases are a match to TRBD1. The CDR3 is 15 residues long. The V and J ends lost 5 bases and 4 bases, in that order; junction bases with no gene match: 8. Germline CDR1 is MDHEN and CDR2 is SYDVKM. The CDR3 DNA follows: TGTGCCAGCAGTGCGGGGGACAGTTTGAATCAGCCCCAGCATTTT. Translated: CASSAGDSLNQPQHF.